This T cell receptor beta chain appears in the sequencing data of a study of radiation and T cells in renal cell carcinoma. Germline assignment: CDR1 MRHNA and CDR2 SNTAGT. The V gene lost 0 bases and the J gene lost 4 bases, with 13 bases spanning the gap. The CDR3 runs to 17 residues. Method: immunoSEQ multiplex PCR; TCRdb's copy keeps in-frame clones and lacks some. The sample consists of approximately 120,000 clones, roughly 85% of them appearing once. Time point meaning: baseline pretreatment blood. Treatment in this sample: 15 Gy SBRT to primary tumor, nephrectomy 4 weeks later. The chain is built from TRBV6-4 and TRBJ2-6, with D hard to call. The clonotype was recovered from an older woman with renal cell carcinoma. The material sequenced was blood, taken from a patient whose treatment included radiotherapy and nephrectomy. This CDR3 reads CASSDSIRSGGANVLTF. In DNA form, the CDR3 reads TGTGCCAGCAGTGACTCGATACGGTCTGGGGGGGCCAACGTCCTGACTTTC.